This TCR beta chain was sequenced for a study of T-cell memory formation after mild COVID-19. Study in general: TCR clusters were mostly donor specific. Study-level points and caveats: Within pre-infection memory, some responding clones were found, suggesting cross-reactive memory joined.

This clonotype has more than one count but fewer than ten. Its antigen is not known. The V segment lost 6 bases and the J segment 7 bases; nucleotides outside the gene matches: 2. The CDR3 is 13 amino acids. In TCRdb, the 5' RACE reads were re-called with MiXCR into one record per CDR3 protein. The sample includes some 270,000 distinct CDR3 sequences, 15% seen only once; the top ten take over 2%. The rearrangement joins TRBV12-3 or TRBV12-4 to TRBJ2-3; TRBD2 agrees at 12 bases. This TCR came from an adult woman who had mild COVID-19 (a few samples of this study predate the infection). Cell type and time point are not known. Sequencing was done on a sample of PBMCs or a T cell subset sorted from them (not recorded which). This CDR3 is CASRTSGSNTQYF. The CDR3 nucleotides read TGTGCCAGCAGGACTAGCGGGAGCAATACGCAGTATTTT.